This T cell receptor beta chain was retrieved from a study of T cell clones after liver transplantation. In the study overall: Pre-transplant mixed lymphocyte reactions yielded third-party-reactive TCRbeta sequences as comparators for graft-donor-reactive sequences.

This CDR3 comprises 19 residues. Germline values: CDR1 SGHRS, CDR2 YFSETQ. J lost 0 bases, V lost 1 base, and 9 bases had no gene match. Clones were read by immunoSEQ multiplex PCR, and TCRdb kept only the in-frame ones, dropping some. The profile shows over 90,000 clones, around four fifths of them singletons. The clonotype was recovered from a human patient who received a liver transplant. Some T cells may be supplied by the graft donor. The rearrangement joins TRBV5-1 to TRBJ2-2, with TRBD2 matching over 10 bases. The sequencing used CD4+ T cells from blood, collected approximately 43 months after liver transplant. In DNA, the CDR3 is TGCGCCAGCAGCTTGCCGAAGTTCAGCGGGAGGGCGAACACCGGGGAGCTGTTTTTT. This codes for CASSLPKFSGRANTGELFF.